This T cell receptor (beta chain) was documented in a study of T-cell memory formation after mild COVID-19. Trimming cost V 2 bases and J 2 bases, with 12 bases left between them. This CDR3 spans 15 amino acids. TCRdb independently ran MiXCR on the 5' RACE reads; one entry per CDR3 protein. The sample carries hundreds of thousands of distinct CDR3 sequences, 24% recorded once. The TCR sequence derives from an adult woman who had mild COVID-19 (a few samples of this study predate the infection). Cell type and time point are not known. Input material: PBMCs or a T cell subset sorted from them (not recorded which). The chain uses TRBV23-1 and TRBJ1-1; no definite D call. TRBV23-1 is annotated as an ORF whose role is uncertain. The CDR3 protein is CASSQIKTYNTEAFF. Here the CDR3 DNA reads TGCGCCAGCAGTCAAATTAAGACCTATAACACTGAAGCTTTCTTT.